This TCR beta chain was recorded in a study of blood T cell repertoires in COVID-19. The table lists this clone with a few counts. V dropped 3 bases and J dropped 0 bases, with 21 bases sitting between them. The V gene's germline CDR1 is KGHSH and CDR2 LQKENI. The CDR3 extends over 19 amino acids. The authors' processing: Reference gene primer amplification gave nucleated cell count estimates. Sequenced by immunoSEQ multiplex PCR; TCRdb stores in-frame clones only, minus some. D and trimming were read from the DNA, whereas the V and J calls and clone size are those reported in that table. Found here are a few hundred thousand clones, about 83% of them singletons; the top ten hold 5.5% to 8%.

The chain links TRBV18 to TRBJ1-3; D perhaps matches TRBD1 (5 bases). This clonotype was sampled from a man in his sixties who had recovered from COVID-19. The specimen sequenced was peripheral blood. CDR3 protein: CASSPVRVTETFSGNTIYF. The DNA for the CDR3 is TGTGCCAGCTCACCGGTTCGGGTGACAGAGACCTTCTCTGGAAACACCATATATTTT.